Sequencing of this T cell receptor (beta chain) was carried out in a study of OX40 agonist ivuxolimab in advanced cancers. Sequencing used immunoSEQ multiplex PCR; TCRdb keeps in-frame clones, though not all of them. This sample has 90,000 to 100,000 clones, with about 85% found just once. Trimming removed 9 bases from V and 4 bases from J; junction bases left unmatched: 2. The CDR3 covers 13 residues. Germline-derived CDR1 and CDR2 are SGHNT and YENEEA. The receptor comes from an adult with an advanced solid tumor such as melanoma, head and neck, liver or kidney cancer. The gene calls are TRBV11-3 and TRBJ2-1; 11 nucleotides align to TRBD2. The sequenced sample was CD4+ or CD8+ T cells sorted from blood, obtained in a trial of the OX40 agonist ivuxolimab. CDR3: CASRLAGYNEQFF. The CDR3 DNA follows: TGTGCCAGTCGACTAGCGGGGTACAATGAGCAGTTCTTC.